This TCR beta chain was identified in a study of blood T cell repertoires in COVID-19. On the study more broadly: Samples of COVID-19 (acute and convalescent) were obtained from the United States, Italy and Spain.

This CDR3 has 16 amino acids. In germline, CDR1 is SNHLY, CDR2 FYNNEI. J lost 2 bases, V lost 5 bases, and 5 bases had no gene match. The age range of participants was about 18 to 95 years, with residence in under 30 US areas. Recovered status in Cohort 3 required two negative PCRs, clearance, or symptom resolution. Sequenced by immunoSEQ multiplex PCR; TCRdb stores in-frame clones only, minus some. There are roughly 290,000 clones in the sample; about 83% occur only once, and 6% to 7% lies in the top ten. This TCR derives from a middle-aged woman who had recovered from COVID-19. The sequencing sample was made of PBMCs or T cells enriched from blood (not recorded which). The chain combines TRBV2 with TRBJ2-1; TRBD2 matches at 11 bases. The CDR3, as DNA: TGTGCCAGCAGTAACACTAGCGGGAGACCCTACAATGAGCAGTTCTTC. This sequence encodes CASSNTSGRPYNEQFF.